Listed below are T cell receptor beta chains from one sample, sequenced in a study of T cell responses to AZD1222 COVID-19 vaccine. Data came from immunoSEQ multiplex PCR; TCRdb stores just in-frame clones and leaves some out. This sample has just over 150,000 clones, with more than 75% found just once. The sequences come from peripheral blood, collected 28 days after the second AZD1222 dose. These TCRs come from an adult who received the AZD1222 COVID-19 vaccine. CDR3s include the opening cysteine and the closing phenylalanine or tryptophan. D genes are given only for firm matches. Clone size is shown for a subset of rows, as once, few, many or a class of expanded clone.

v_gene	d_gene	j_gene	abundance	CDR3nt	CDR3aa
TRBV15	-	TRBJ1-2	-	TGTGCCACCAGCCCCGGGGACTATGGCTACACCTTC	CATSPGDYGYTF
TRBV1	-	TRBJ2-3	-	TGCACCAGCAGCCGAAGCGGGAGGGCCTATGATACGCAGTATTTT	CTSSRSGRAYDTQYF
TRBV5-6	TRBD1	TRBJ2-5	-	TGTGCCAGCAGCTCACTCTCCCGGGACAGGGGGCCTCGGGAGACCCAGTACTTC	CASSSLSRDRGPRETQYF
TRBV19	TRBD2	TRBJ2-1	-	TGTGCCAGTAGTTTAGGGACTAGCGGGGCTTACAATGAGCAGTTCTTC	CASSLGTSGAYNEQFF
TRBV21-1	-	TRBJ1-1	-	TGTGCCAGCAGCAAAAGAGGAGACAGGTTGAACACTGAAGCTTTCTTT	CASSKRGDRLNTEAFF
TRBV6-1	-	TRBJ1-1	-	TGTGCCAGCAGTGATGCCTGGGGGGGTACTGAAGCTTTCTTT	CASSDAWGGTEAFF
TRBV28	-	TRBJ1-5	-	TGTGCCAGCAGACGTCACAGGGTCACGGGCAATCAGCCCCAGCATTTT	CASRRHRVTGNQPQHF
TRBV5-1	-	TRBJ2-7	few	TGCGCCAGCAGCGCGCAGGGAGCCCCCTACGAGCAGTACTTC	CASSAQGAPYEQYF
TRBV7-2	-	TRBJ2-3	-	TGTGCCAGCAGCTCAAGGACCTACCCAACGCAGTATTTT	CASSSRTYPTQYF
TRBV7-2	TRBD2	TRBJ2-7	-	TGTGCCAGCAGCCTTCGGACTAGCGGGAGAGAAATACAGTACTTC	CASSLRTSGREIQYF
TRBV27	TRBD1	TRBJ2-1	-	TGTGCCAGCAGTGCCCGTGGGACAGTCTACAATGAGCAGTTCTTC	CASSARGTVYNEQFF
TRBV9	-	TRBJ2-7	-	TGTGCCAGCAGCGTAGCTACCTACGAGCAGTACTTC	CASSVATYEQYF
TRBV30	TRBD2	TRBJ2-7	few	TGTGCCTGGAGAGGGACTAGCGGGAGCTACGAGCAGTACTTC	CAWRGTSGSYEQYF
TRBV4-2	-	TRBJ1-1	few	TGTGCCAGCAGTGCTGGGGGGAAAGATGAAGCTTTCTTT	CASSAGGKDEAFF
TRBV24-1	-	TRBJ1-1	-	TGTGCCACCAGTGATCTAGACAACACTGAAGCTTTCTTT	CATSDLDNTEAFF
TRBV18	TRBD1	TRBJ1-1	-	TGTGCCAGCTCACCGACGACAGGGCTTAGCACTGAAGCTTTCTTT	CASSPTTGLSTEAFF
TRBV6-2/TRBV6-3	-	TRBJ1-5	-	TGTGCCAGCAGTTACTTCCAGTCCGATCAGCCCCAGCATTTT	CASSYFQSDQPQHF
TRBV4-2	TRBD2	TRBJ2-3	-	TGTGCCAGCAGCCATGTGGGGACTAGCGGGGTGGCAGATACGCAGTATTTT	CASSHVGTSGVADTQYF
TRBV6-2/TRBV6-3	-	TRBJ1-1	-	TGTGCCAGCAGTTATCCGGCCGGGCTCACTAACACTGAAGCTTTCTTT	CASSYPAGLTNTEAFF
TRBV9	TRBD1	TRBJ2-7	-	TGTGCCAGCAGCTCGGGACAGGGGCCCTACGAGCAGTACTTC	CASSSGQGPYEQYF
TRBV15	TRBD1	TRBJ2-4	-	TGTGCCACCAGCCAAAGGGACAGGGCACGGGGGAACATTCAGTACTTC	CATSQRDRARGNIQYF
TRBV4-2	TRBD1	TRBJ2-7	-	TGTGCCAGCAGCCACCGGGACAGGGGGAATTACGAGCAGTACTTC	CASSHRDRGNYEQYF
TRBV28	-	TRBJ2-6	-	TGTGCCAGCAGTTTACTTTTCAGCTCTGGGGCCAACGTCCTGACTTTC	CASSLLFSSGANVLTF
TRBV6-5	TRBD1	TRBJ2-7	-	TGTGCCAGCAGTACTGGGACAGGGAATTCCTACGAGCAGTACTTC	CASSTGTGNSYEQYF
TRBV30	TRBD2	TRBJ2-3	-	TGTGCCTGGAGTAGCGGGAGGGCCCCAGATACGCAGTATTTT	CAWSSGRAPDTQYF
TRBV4-1	-	TRBJ2-7	-	TGCGCCAGCAGCCAGACCCCGCTCTACGAGCAGTACTTC	CASSQTPLYEQYF
TRBV28	-	TRBJ2-2	-	TGTGCCAGCACCCGGACTGGGAACACCGGGGAGCTGTTTTTT	CASTRTGNTGELFF
TRBV27	TRBD2	TRBJ2-7	-	TGTGCCAGCAGTCTCCTCTCGAGGGAGGGTACCTACGAGCAGTACTTC	CASSLLSREGTYEQYF
TRBV3-1/TRBV3-2	TRBD1	TRBJ2-2	-	TGTGCCAGCAGCCGAGGACAGGGGACAGGCACCGGGGAGCTGTTTTTT	CASSRGQGTGTGELFF
TRBV28	-	TRBJ2-2	-	TGTGCCAGCAGCTCCCCCGGGACCCGCAAGGACGGGGAGCTGTTTTTT	CASSSPGTRKDGELFF
TRBV19	-	TRBJ1-4	-	TGTGCCAGTACCCGGGACGGTGCAACTAATGAAAAACTGTTTTTT	CASTRDGATNEKLFF
TRBV5-1	-	TRBJ2-3	-	TGCGCCAGCAGCGCATCCCCAGATACGCAGTATTTT	CASSASPDTQYF
TRBV27	-	TRBJ1-6	-	TGTGCCAGCTCGCAGGCCCTATATAATTCACCCCTCCACTTT	CASSQALYNSPLHF
TRBV7-8	-	TRBJ1-1	-	TGTGCCAGCAGCCCGAGGGCCGGGGGTGGACGCGGAGGTTCGAACACTGAAGCTTTCTTT	CASSPRAGGGRGGSNTEAFF
TRBV2	TRBD1	TRBJ1-3	-	TGTGCCAGCAGCGGACAGGGGGCGAAAACCAAATCTGGAAACACCATATATTTT	CASSGQGAKTKSGNTIYF
TRBV18	TRBD1	TRBJ2-4	-	TGTGCCAGCTCACCTGGGACAGGGGAGGACATTCAGTACTTC	CASSPGTGEDIQYF
TRBV6-5	TRBD1	TRBJ1-5	-	TGTGCCATGGGACAGGGCAGGGATCAGCCCCAGCATTTT	CAMGQGRDQPQHF
TRBV11-2	TRBD2	TRBJ2-3	-	TGTGCCAGCAGGCCCCCCGGGACTAGCGATCATACGCAGTATTTT	CASRPPGTSDHTQYF
TRBV3-1/TRBV3-2	-	TRBJ1-2	-	TGTGCCAGCAGCCCCAACCCCACTAACTATGGCTACACCTTC	CASSPNPTNYGYTF
TRBV24-1	-	TRBJ2-5	few	TGTGCCACCAGTGATCACGGGACCCAGTACTTC	CATSDHGTQYF
TRBV3-1/TRBV3-2	TRBD2	TRBJ2-2	-	TGTGCCAGCAGCAAGATAGCGGGAAGGTGGACCGGGGAGCTGTTTTTT	CASSKIAGRWTGELFF
TRBV19	-	TRBJ2-6	-	TGTGCCAGTACCCACAGGAGGAGTCTCGAACTAGCCCAGGAGAATGGGGCCAACGTCCTGACTTTC	CASTHRRSLELAQENGANVLTF
TRBV28	TRBD2	TRBJ2-1	-	TGTGCCAGCAGTTTATTGGGACTAGCGGGAGTGGGTGAGCAGTTCTTC	CASSLLGLAGVGEQFF
TRBV7-3	-	TRBJ2-1	-	TGTGCCAGCAGCTTATCTACCGGGGGCAATGAGCAGTTCTTC	CASSLSTGGNEQFF
TRBV6-5	TRBD1	TRBJ1-5	-	TGTGCCAGCAGCGGACAGGGCCTACTCAATCAGCCCCAGCATTTT	CASSGQGLLNQPQHF
TRBV6-2/TRBV6-3	TRBD2	TRBJ2-1	once	TGTGCCAGCAGTTACCGAAGGACTAGCGGGACTCATGAGCAGTTCTTC	CASSYRRTSGTHEQFF
TRBV7-3	-	TRBJ2-2	-	TGTGCCAGCAGCCTCGGAAACGCTAACACCGGGGAGCTGTTTTTT	CASSLGNANTGELFF
TRBV4-1	-	TRBJ1-4	-	TGCGCCAGCAGCCAAGGATTCACAGTACTTAATGAAAAACTGTTTTTT	CASSQGFTVLNEKLFF
TRBV28	-	TRBJ1-5	few	TGTGCCAGCAGTTTCCCCTATAGCAATCAGCCCCAGCATTTT	CASSFPYSNQPQHF
TRBV7-2	-	TRBJ2-1	once	TGTGCCAGCAGCTTAGAGGGGTCAGGGGACTATCAGCACAATGAGCAGTTCTTC	CASSLEGSGDYQHNEQFF
TRBV6-2/TRBV6-3	TRBD2	TRBJ2-7	-	TGTGCCAGCAGTTACCCGCGACTAGCGGGATACTACGAGCAGTACTTC	CASSYPRLAGYYEQYF
TRBV18	-	TRBJ2-3	-	TGTGCCAGCTCACCCGGGGCTGGGGATACGCAGTATTTT	CASSPGAGDTQYF
TRBV11-3	-	TRBJ2-1	once	TGTGCCAGCAGCTTAGTAGGGATTTACAATGAGCAGTTCTTC	CASSLVGIYNEQFF
TRBV11-2	-	TRBJ2-1	-	TGTGCCAGCAGCCCAACGACTAGAGCTTTAAGGGAGCAGTTCTTC	CASSPTTRALREQFF
TRBV6-2/TRBV6-3	TRBD2	TRBJ2-7	-	TGTGCCAGCAGTTACCTAGCGGGAGTAGGGGAGCAGTACTTC	CASSYLAGVGEQYF
TRBV5-4	TRBD2	TRBJ2-7	few	TGTGCCAGCAGCTTGGTGGGGGGGTACGAGCAGTACTTC	CASSLVGGYEQYF
TRBV19	-	TRBJ1-5	few	TGTGCCAGTACCCTAGGTCCGGGGAGCAATCAGCCCCAGCATTTT	CASTLGPGSNQPQHF
TRBV7-2	-	TRBJ1-2	few	TGTGCCAGCAGCTTAGTCGCGACAGACCCTATTGGCTACACCTTC	CASSLVATDPIGYTF
TRBV5-4	TRBD1	TRBJ1-1	-	TGTGCCAGCAGCTTGGGGGGGCGCGGGACAGGGTCAACTGAAGCTTTCTTT	CASSLGGRGTGSTEAFF